The clone carrying this TCR beta chain was observed a handful of times. At one boundary the junction diverges from the germline segment, which might be a read error. Individual cDNA molecules carried attached unique molecular identifiers. TCRdb re-analysed the 5' RACE reads in MiXCR, keeping a single row per CDR3 protein. The repertoire holds 70,000 to 85,000 distinct CDR3 sequences, 9.5% to 13% seen once, with approximately 2.4% in the top ten. The CDR3 spans 15 residues. Per the germline V gene, CDR1 is DFQATT and CDR2 is SNEGSKA (reference sequence). This sample is drawn from a study of early T cells in non-severe SARS-CoV-2 infection. Study-level background: Unpaired chains resulted from sequencing bulk RNA of unsorted whole blood.

Sequenced sample: whole blood. This TCR was sampled from an adult who was a healthcare worker with PCR-confirmed SARS-CoV-2 infection or an uninfected control (not recorded which). The gene calls are TRBV20-1 and TRBJ2-7, with TRBD1 matching 10 bases. Here the CDR3 reads CSARGGTGVPSEQYF. The CDR3 region has the DNA TGCAGTGCGAGAGGGGGGACAGGGGTGCCCAGCGAGCAGTACTTC.